This entry features one T cell receptor (beta chain) sequence. The table came from immunoSEQ multiplex PCR; TCRdb's copy has only in-frame clones and leaves some out. The sample has about 3,900 clones, 70% to 90% seen once. Resections took place in Japan or China from the mid-2010s to the late 2010s. The CDR3 loop spans 13 amino acids. V gave up 1 base and J gave up 3 bases, with 6 bases separating them. The germline V gene encodes CDR1 SGHAT and CDR2 FQNNGV. This sample was taken from a study of immune evolution from preneoplasia to lung adenocarcinoma. The gene calls are TRBV11-2 and TRBJ2-5, with D unclear. Sequencing input: FFPE minimally invasive lung adenocarcinoma tissue. The receptor was isolated from an older donor with lung adenocarcinoma. CDR3 loop: CASSLGREETQYF. Here the CDR3 DNA reads TGTGCCAGCAGCTTAGGCCGGGAAGAGACCCAGTACTTC.